The TCR beta chain described here comes from a study of shared T cell receptors in the human thymus. Clones were read by immunoSEQ multiplex PCR, and TCRdb kept only the in-frame ones, dropping some. The data hold 500,000 to 850,000 clones, with 87% observed a single time. J gave up 2 bases and V 4 bases, and 9 bases lay outside the gene matches. The CDR3 spans 16 residues. CDR1 and CDR2 (germline): SGHRS, YFSETQ. This same sample was also taken into another study, of human thymus T cells.

Sequenced: thymocytes. The chain joins TRBV5-1 to TRBJ2-5; 9 positions match TRBD2. The TCR was taken from a boy under two years old with a congenital heart defect. The CDR3 bases are TGCGCCAGCAGCGCCCCGCGGCGGGGGGGGCAAGAGACCCAGTACTTC. Protein: CASSAPRRGGQETQYF. Full variable domain (outside the CDR3, taken from reference TRBV5-1 and TRBJ2-5): KAGVTQTPRYLIKTRGQQVTLSCSPISGHRSVSWYQQTPGQGLQFLFEYFSETQRNKGNFPGRFSGRQFSNSRSEMNVSTLELGDSALYLCASSAPRRGGQETQYFGPGTRLLVL.